This T cell receptor (beta chain) was documented in a study of blood T cell repertoires in COVID-19 (dated by TCRdb to 2018 to 2021). For the study in its entirety: Collaborator samples came from the United States, Italy and Spain and covered acute and convalescent phases of COVID-19. The prospective study material was composed of cDNA or gDNA derived from T cells, B-cell-depleted T cells, or PBMCs. The dataset comprised deeply sampled blood TCRbeta repertoires from subjects exposed to, actively infected with, or recovered from COVID-19. The repertoires were released in a freely available public database intended as a resource for research on the immune response to SARS-CoV-2. Samples came from the ongoing ImmuneRACE study (first 160 participants) plus 1,254 subjects from 6 global collaborators. Nearly every sample came with metadata listing a de-identified subject ID, COVID-19 status, age in years and sex. Where available, HLA class I and class II types were taken from metadata supplied by the sample provider and were not determined by assay-based typing. The research as a whole found: Clinical and demographic metadata were provided uncurated, with the amount varying by source and participant.

Each collaborating institution followed its own protocols to collect whole blood in K2EDTA tubes. For TCRbeta analysis, collaborator samples were shipped as frozen whole blood, as isolated PBMCs, or as DNA extracted from either sample type. On this clone: Its antigen is still unknown. Base quality data are lacking; no much larger clone is found one base away.

The immunoSEQ Assay, a bias-controlled multiplex PCR, was used to amplify TCRbeta CDR3 regions from genomic DNA. The authors' analysis ran thus. Within the assay, amplification of reference gene primers was used to estimate how many nucleated cells each sample contained. Sequence reads were collapsed and filtered to measure the absolute abundance of every unique TCRbeta CDR3 rearrangement. For each sample, productive Simpson clonality was calculated as the square root of Simpson's diversity index over productive rearrangements. TCRdb re-hosts the immuneACCESS table, in-frame sequences only. Its copies lack some clones; in the studies checked, an unresolved V gene accounts for under half of them, and the cause for the rest is not known. V and J calls and clone size are given by that table; D and trimming were obtained from the DNA. Within this sample are 150,000 to 200,000 clones, with around 86% of them counted one time only. Around 8.6% of the sample lies in the top ten.

The CDR3 starts with the cysteine, ends with the phenylalanine, and has 15 residues. Only the CDR3 portion is preserved as DNA: 45 bases, with reading frame beginning at the first base. According to the germline V gene, CDR1 reads KGHSH and CDR2 reads LQKENI. The germline V and J ends show losses of 1 base and 7 bases respectively, and no gene match explains 6 bases of the junction. The receptor was derived from a man aged 50-59 years with active or convalescent COVID-19. The source material was peripheral blood. The chain joins TRBV18 to TRBJ2-2; 7 central bases correspond to TRBD1. The CDR3 here reads CASSPQGAMVGELFF. The DNA sequence is as follows: TGTGCCAGCTCACCACAGGGGGCGATGGTCGGGGAGCTGTTTTTT.